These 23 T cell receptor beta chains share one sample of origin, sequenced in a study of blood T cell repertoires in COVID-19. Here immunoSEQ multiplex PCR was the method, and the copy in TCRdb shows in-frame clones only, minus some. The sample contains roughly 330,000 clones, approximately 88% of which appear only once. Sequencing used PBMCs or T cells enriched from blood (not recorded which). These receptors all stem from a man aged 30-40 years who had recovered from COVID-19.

The CDR3 is CASSFRFNQPQHF. Written as DNA, the CDR3 is TGTGCCAGCAGTTTTCGGTTCAATCAGCCCCAGCATTTT. The chain uses TRBV6-5 and TRBJ1-5; D is unclear. Germline assignment: CDR1 MNHEY and CDR2 SVGAGI. This CDR3 contains 13 residues. The V gene lost 4 bases and the J gene lost 3 bases, with 7 bases spanning the gap.

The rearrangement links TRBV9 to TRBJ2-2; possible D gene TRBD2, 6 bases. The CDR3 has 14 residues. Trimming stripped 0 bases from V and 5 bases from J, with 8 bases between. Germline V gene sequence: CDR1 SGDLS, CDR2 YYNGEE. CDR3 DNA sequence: TGTGCCAGCAGCGTAGGGGGGACTACCGGGGAGCTGTTTTTT. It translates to CASSVGGTTGELFF.

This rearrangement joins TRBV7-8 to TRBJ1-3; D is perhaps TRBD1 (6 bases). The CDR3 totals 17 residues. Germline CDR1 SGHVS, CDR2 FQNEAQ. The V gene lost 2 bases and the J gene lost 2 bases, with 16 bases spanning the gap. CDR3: CASSLRSSGTTGNTIYF. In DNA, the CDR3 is TGTGCCAGCAGCTTAAGAAGTTCGGGGACAACTGGAAACACCATATATTTT. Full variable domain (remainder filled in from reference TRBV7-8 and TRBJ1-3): GAGVSQSPRYKVAKRGQDVALRCDPISGHVSLFWYQQALGQGPEFLTYFQNEAQLDKSGLPSDRFFAERPEGSVSTLKIQRTQQEDSAVYLCASSLRSSGTTGNTIYFGEGSWLTVV.

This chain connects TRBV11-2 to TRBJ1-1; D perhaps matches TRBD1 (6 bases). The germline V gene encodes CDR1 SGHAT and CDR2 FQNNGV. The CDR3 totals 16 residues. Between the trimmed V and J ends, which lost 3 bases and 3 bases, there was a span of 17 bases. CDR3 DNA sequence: TGTGCCAGCAGCTTCTTGAACAGGGAAAGAGACACTGAAGCTTTCTTT. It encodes CASSFLNRERDTEAFF.

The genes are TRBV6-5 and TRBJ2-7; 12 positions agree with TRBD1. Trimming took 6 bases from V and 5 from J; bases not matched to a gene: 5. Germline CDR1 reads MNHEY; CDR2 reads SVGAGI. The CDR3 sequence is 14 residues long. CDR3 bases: TGTGCCAGCAGATGGGACAGGGGGCACCACGAGCAGTACTTC. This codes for CASRWDRGHHEQYF.

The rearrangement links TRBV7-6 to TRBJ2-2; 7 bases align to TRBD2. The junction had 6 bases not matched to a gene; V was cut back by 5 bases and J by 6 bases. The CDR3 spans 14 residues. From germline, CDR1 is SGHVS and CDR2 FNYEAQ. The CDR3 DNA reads TGTGCCAGCAGCCTCGGACTAGAGGCCGGGGAGCTGTTTTTT. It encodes CASSLGLEAGELFF.

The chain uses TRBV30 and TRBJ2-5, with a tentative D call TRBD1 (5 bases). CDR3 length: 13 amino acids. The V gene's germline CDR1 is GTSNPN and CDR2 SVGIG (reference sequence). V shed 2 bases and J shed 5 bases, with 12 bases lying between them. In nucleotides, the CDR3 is TGTGCCTGGAGTTTGGCAGGGCGGGAGACCCAGTACTTC. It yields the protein CAWSLAGRETQYF.

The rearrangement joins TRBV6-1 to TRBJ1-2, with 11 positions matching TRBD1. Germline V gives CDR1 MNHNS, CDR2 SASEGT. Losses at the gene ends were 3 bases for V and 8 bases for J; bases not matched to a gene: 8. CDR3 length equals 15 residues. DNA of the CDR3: TGTGCCAGCAGTGATCGAGGACAGGGGGCGAGGGGCTACACCTTC. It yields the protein CASSDRGQGARGYTF.

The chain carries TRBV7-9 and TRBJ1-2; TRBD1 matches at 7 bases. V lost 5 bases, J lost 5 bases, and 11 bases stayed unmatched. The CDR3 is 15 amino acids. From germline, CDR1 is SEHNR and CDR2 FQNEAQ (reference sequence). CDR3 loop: CASSPGTAPWYGYTF. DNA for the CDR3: TGTGCCAGCAGCCCAGGGACAGCTCCTTGGTATGGCTACACCTTC.

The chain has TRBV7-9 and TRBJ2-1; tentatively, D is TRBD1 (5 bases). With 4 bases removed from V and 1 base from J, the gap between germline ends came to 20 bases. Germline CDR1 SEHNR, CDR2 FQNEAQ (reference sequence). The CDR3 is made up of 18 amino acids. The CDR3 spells CASSYGAATGRSYNEQFF. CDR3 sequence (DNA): TGTGCCAGCAGCTATGGGGCGGCTACCGGGCGTTCCTACAATGAGCAGTTCTTC.

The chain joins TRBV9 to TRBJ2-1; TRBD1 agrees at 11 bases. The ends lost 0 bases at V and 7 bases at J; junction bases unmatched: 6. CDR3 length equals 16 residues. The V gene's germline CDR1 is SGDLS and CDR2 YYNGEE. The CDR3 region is CASSVGGTGGQNEQFF. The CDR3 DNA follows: TGTGCCAGCAGCGTAGGAGGGACAGGGGGACAAAATGAGCAGTTCTTC.

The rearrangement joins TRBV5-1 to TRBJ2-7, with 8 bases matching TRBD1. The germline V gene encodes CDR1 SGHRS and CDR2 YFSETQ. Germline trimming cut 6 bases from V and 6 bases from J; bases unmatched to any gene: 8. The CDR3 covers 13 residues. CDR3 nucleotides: TGCGCCAGCACAAGGGACAGGAACTCCGAGCAGTACTTC. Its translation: CASTRDRNSEQYF.

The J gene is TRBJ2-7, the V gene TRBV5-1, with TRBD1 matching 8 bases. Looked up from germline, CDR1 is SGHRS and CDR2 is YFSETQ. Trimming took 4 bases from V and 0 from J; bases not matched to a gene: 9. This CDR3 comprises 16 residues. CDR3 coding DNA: TGCGCCAGCAGCACCAGACAGGGGAACAGCTCCTACGAGCAGTACTTC. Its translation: CASSTRQGNSSYEQYF.

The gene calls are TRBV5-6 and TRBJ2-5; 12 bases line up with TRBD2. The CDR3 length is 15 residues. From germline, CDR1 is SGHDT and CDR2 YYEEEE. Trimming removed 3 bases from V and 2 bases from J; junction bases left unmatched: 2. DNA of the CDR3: TGTGCCAGCAGCTCGCTAGCGGGGGGGCAAGAGACCCAGTACTTC. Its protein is CASSSLAGGQETQYF. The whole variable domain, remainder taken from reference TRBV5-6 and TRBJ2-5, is DAGVTQSPTHLIKTRGQQVTLRCSPKSGHDTVSWYQQALGQGPQFIFQYYEEEERQRGNFPDRFSGHQFPNYSSELNVNALLLGDSALYLCASSSLAGGQETQYFGPGTRLLVL.

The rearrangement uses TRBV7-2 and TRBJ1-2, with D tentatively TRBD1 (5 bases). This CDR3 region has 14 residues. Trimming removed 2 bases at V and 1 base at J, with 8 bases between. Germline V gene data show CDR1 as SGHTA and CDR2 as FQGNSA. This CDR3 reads CASSLSTVNYGYTF. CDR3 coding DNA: TGTGCCAGCAGCTTATCGACAGTTAACTATGGCTACACCTTC.

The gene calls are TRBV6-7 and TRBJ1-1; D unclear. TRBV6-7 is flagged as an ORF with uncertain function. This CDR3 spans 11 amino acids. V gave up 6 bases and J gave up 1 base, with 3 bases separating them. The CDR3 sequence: CASSRNTEAFF. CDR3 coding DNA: TGTGCCAGCAGCCGGAACACTGAAGCTTTCTTT.

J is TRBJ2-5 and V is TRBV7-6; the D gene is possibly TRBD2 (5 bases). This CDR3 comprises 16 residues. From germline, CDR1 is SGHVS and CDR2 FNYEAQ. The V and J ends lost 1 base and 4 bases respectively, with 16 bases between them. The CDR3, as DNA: TGTGCCAGCAGCTTAGAGTTTCCGGAGGCTTCAGAGACCCAGTACTTC. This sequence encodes CASSLEFPEASETQYF.

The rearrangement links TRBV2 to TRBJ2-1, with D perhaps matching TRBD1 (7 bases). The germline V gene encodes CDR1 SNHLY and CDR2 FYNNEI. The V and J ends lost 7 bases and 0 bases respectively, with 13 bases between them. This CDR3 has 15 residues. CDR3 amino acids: CASIAGQISYNEQFF. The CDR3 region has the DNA TGTGCCAGCATTGCGGGACAGATCTCCTACAATGAGCAGTTCTTC.

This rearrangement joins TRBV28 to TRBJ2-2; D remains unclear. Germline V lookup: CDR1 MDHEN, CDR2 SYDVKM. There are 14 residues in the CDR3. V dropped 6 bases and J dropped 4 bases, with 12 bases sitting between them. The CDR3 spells CASSGIVGTGELFF. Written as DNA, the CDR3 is TGTGCCAGCAGCGGTATAGTCGGCACCGGGGAGCTGTTTTTT.

The CDR3 loop reads CASSLNRVYGYTF. The CDR3 region has the DNA TGTGCCAGCAGCTTAAACAGGGTCTATGGCTACACCTTC. The chain links TRBV7-9 to TRBJ1-2; D is possibly TRBD1 (6 bases). The germline gives CDR1 SEHNR, CDR2 FQNEAQ (reference sequence). V dropped 2 bases and J dropped 4 bases, with 8 bases sitting between them. This CDR3 region has 13 residues.

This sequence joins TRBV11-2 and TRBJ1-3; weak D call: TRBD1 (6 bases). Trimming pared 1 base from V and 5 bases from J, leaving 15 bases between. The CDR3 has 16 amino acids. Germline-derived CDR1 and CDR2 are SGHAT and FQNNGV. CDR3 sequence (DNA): TGTGCCAGCAGCTTAGGGGCGGGGGCTTGGAGAAACACCATATATTTT. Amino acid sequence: CASSLGAGAWRNTIYF.

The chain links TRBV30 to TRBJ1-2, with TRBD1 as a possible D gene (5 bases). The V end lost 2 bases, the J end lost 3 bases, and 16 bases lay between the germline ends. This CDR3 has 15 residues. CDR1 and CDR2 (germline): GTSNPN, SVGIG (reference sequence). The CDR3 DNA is TGTGCCTGGAGTACCTGGGGCAGGGTGGACTATGGCTACACCTTC. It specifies CAWSTWGRVDYGYTF.

DNA for the CDR3: TGCGCCAGCAGCTTCGGGGAACGGGGGGTCCGCCACGAGCAGTACTTC. Translation gives CASSFGERGVRHEQYF. V is TRBV5-1 and J is TRBJ2-7, with TRBD2 matching 7 bases. From germline, CDR1 is SGHRS and CDR2 YFSETQ. The CDR3 length is 16 residues. Trimming at V came to 2 bases and at J to 5 bases, leaving 13 bases not matched to a gene.